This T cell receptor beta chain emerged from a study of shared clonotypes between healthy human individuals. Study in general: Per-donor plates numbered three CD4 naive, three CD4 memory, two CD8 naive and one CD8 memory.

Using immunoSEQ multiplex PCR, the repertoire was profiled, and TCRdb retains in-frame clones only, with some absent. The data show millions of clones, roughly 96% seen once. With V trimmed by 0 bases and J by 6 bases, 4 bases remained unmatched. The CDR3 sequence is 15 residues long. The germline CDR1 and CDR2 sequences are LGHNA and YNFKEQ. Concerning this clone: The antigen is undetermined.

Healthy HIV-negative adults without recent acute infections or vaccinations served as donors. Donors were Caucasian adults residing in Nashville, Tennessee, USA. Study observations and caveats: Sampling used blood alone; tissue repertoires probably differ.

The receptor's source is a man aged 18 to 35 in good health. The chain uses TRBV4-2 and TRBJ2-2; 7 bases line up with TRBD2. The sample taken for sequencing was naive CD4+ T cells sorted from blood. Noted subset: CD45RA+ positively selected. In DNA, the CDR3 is TGTGCCAGCAGCCAAGAATGGGCGGGGGCCGGGGAGCTGTTTTTT. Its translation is CASSQEWAGAGELFF.